The 24 T cell receptor beta chains below all came from one sample that was sequenced in a study of regulatory T cells in long-lasting Graves disease. Time point in this sample: persistent/refractory GD, antithyroid drugs over 5 years with positive TRAb. The TCR library was made from RNA extracted from PBMCs. Construction of TCR beta libraries relied on iRepertoire HTBI primers and on Arm-PCR targeting CDR3 regions. TCRdb re-analysed the multiplex PCR reads in MiXCR, keeping a single row per CDR3 protein. The sample holds a few hundred thousand distinct CDR3 sequences; 20% to 25% are singletons and the top ten take roughly 7%. The source was peripheral blood mononuclear cells (PBMCs), collected when the disease was refractory, from a patient treated with antithyroid drugs. The receptor set was obtained from a female donor with Graves disease.

The sample holds many counts of this clonotype. The chain is built from TRBV2 and TRBJ2-5; 7 bases are a match to TRBD1. The CDR3 is made up of 13 amino acids. CDR1 SNHLY and CDR2 FYNNEI come from the germline V gene. The J segment lost 4 bases and the V segment lost 6 bases, leaving 5 bases of the junction unmatched. Written as DNA, the CDR3 is TGTGCCAGCAGGGGACAGTCAGGAGAGACCCAGTACTTC. Translated, it gives CASRGQSGETQYF.

This clonotype occurred a few times. V is TRBV27 and J is TRBJ2-1; possibly TRBD1 for D (6 bases). The CDR3 consists of 15 residues. Germline loops: CDR1 MNHEY, CDR2 SMNVEV (reference sequence). V gave up 5 bases and J gave up 0 bases, with 11 bases separating them. The CDR3 reads CASSAGTRSYNEQFF. The CDR3 DNA reads TGTGCCAGCAGTGCCGGGACACGCTCCTACAATGAGCAGTTCTTC.

The rearrangement links TRBV9 to TRBJ2-7; D possibly corresponds to TRBD2 (5 bases). Germline V gene lookup returns CDR1 SGDLS and CDR2 YYNGEE. V dropped 3 bases and J dropped 5 bases, with 24 bases sitting between them. The CDR3 consists of 17 residues. The CDR3 nucleotides read TGTGCCAGCAGCGGAGGTCCGGAGGTAGTAGTGATCCACGAGCAGTACTTC. This translates into CASSGGPEVVVIHEQYF.

The chain recombines TRBV28 with TRBJ2-3; perhaps D is TRBD1 or TRBD2 (7 bases each). Germline assignment: CDR1 MDHEN and CDR2 SYDVKM. CDR3 length: 14 residues. Trimming took off 6 bases at V and 3 bases at J, with 13 bases between the two ends. CDR3 in DNA: TGTGCCAGCAGCCCCCAGGGGGGGACAGATACGCAGTATTTT. Residues: CASSPQGGTDTQYF.

This clonotype has more than one count but fewer than ten. The rearrangement joins TRBV7-2 to TRBJ1-1; D possibly corresponds to TRBD1 (5 bases). The germline V gene has CDR1 SGHTA and CDR2 FQGNSA. V gave up 5 bases and J gave up 6 bases, with 16 bases separating them. CDR3 length equals 14 residues. The CDR3 region is CASSPQQGYPEAFF. The CDR3 nucleotides are TGTGCCAGCAGCCCTCAGCAGGGTTATCCTGAAGCTTTCTTT. Variable domain in full (rest from reference TRBV7-2 and TRBJ1-1): GAGVSQSPSNKVTEKGKDVELRCDPISGHTALYWYRQSLGQGLEFLIYFQGNSAPDKSGLPSDRFSAERTGGSVSTLTIQRTQQEDSAVYLCASSPQQGYPEAFFGQGTRLTVV.

This clonotype was counted a few times. J is TRBJ2-4 and V is TRBV2; a weak D match, TRBD1 (9 bases). CDR1 and CDR2 from the germline V gene are SNHLY and FYNNEI. This CDR3 has 15 amino acids. V was clipped by 5 bases and J by 8 bases, with 19 bases between them. The CDR3 nucleotides are TGTGCCAGCAGTTTAGCGGGGACAGGGAGGGACATTCAGTACTTC. As protein: CASSLAGTGRDIQYF.

This clonotype showed up many times. This rearrangement joins TRBV28 to TRBJ2-7; 11 nucleotides line up with TRBD1. Germline trimming cut 6 bases from V and 0 bases from J; bases unmatched to any gene: 10. CDR3 length equals 17 residues. In germline, CDR1 is MDHEN, CDR2 SYDVKM. CDR3 in amino acids: CASRSQYGTGGSYEQYF. The DNA for the CDR3 is TGTGCCAGCAGATCACAATACGGGACAGGGGGCTCCTACGAGCAGTACTTC. Combining the CDR3 with reference TRBV28 and TRBJ2-7 gives the whole variable domain DVKVTQSSRYLVKRTGEKVFLECVQDMDHENMFWYRQDPGLGLRLIYFSYDVKMKEKGDIPEGYSVSREKKERFSLILESASTNQTSMYLCASRSQYGTGGSYEQYFGPGTRLTVT.

The chain uses TRBV29-1 and TRBJ1-2; D is ambiguous. Germline assignment: CDR1 SQVTM and CDR2 ANQGSEA. Trimming shortened V by 4 bases and J by 2 bases, and 8 bases separated the two germline ends. This CDR3 is built from 12 residues. The CDR3 DNA follows: TGCAGCGTTGCCTCGGAGAACTATGGCTACACCTTC. Translating it yields CSVASENYGYTF.

This clonotype came up a few times. The chain couples TRBV7-6 to TRBJ2-5; D gene unclear. The V gene lost 5 bases and the J gene lost 2 bases, with 15 bases spanning the gap. CDR3 length: 15 residues. From germline, CDR1 is SGHVS and CDR2 FNYEAQ. The CDR3, as DNA: TGTGCCAGCAGCAGAAATAGCAGTACACAAGAGACCCAGTACTTC. It specifies CASSRNSSTQETQYF.

The rearrangement joins TRBV19 to TRBJ1-2; maybe TRBD1 (5 bases). The germline V gene has CDR1 LNHDA and CDR2 SQIVND (reference sequence). Trimming shortened V by 2 bases and J by 8 bases, and 18 bases separated the two germline ends. CDR3 length equals 15 residues. The CDR3 DNA is TGTGCCAGTAGTATACAGGGAGCTTCTTTGGGAGGCTACACCTTC. Translating it yields CASSIQGASLGGYTF.

This chain joins TRBV6-2 or TRBV6-3 and TRBJ1-1; weak D call: TRBD1 (5 bases). Per the germline V gene, CDR1 is MNHEY and CDR2 is SVGEGT. V shed 6 bases and J shed 3 bases, with 14 bases lying between them. The CDR3 loop spans 14 amino acids. CDR3 bases: TGTGCCAGCAGCCATGACAGCAAGTACACTGAAGCTTTCTTT. Translated: CASSHDSKYTEAFF.

The table lists this clonotype with a few counts. V and J are TRBV20-1 and TRBJ1-1; a weak D match, TRBD1 (6 bases). The V end lost 3 bases, the J end lost 6 bases, and 17 bases lay between the germline ends. Germline lookup yields CDR1 DFQATT and CDR2 SNEGSKA (reference sequence). There are 14 residues in the CDR3. The CDR3 sequence: CSASGGGGGAEAFF. CDR3 nucleotides: TGCAGTGCTAGTGGGGGCGGTGGGGGCGCTGAAGCTTTCTTT.

In this sample, this clonotype turned up a few times. The V call is TRBV28, the J call TRBJ1-2, with 12 bases fitting TRBD1. The CDR3 extends over 16 amino acids. J gave up 4 bases and V 6 bases, and 9 bases lay outside the gene matches. In germline, CDR1 is MDHEN, CDR2 SYDVKM. CDR3 DNA: TGTGCCAGCAGCGGACTGGGGACAGGGGGCGGCTATGGCTACACCTTC. Its protein is CASSGLGTGGGYGYTF.

This clonotype was found many times. The rearrangement links TRBV27 to TRBJ2-2, with D uncertain. With 2 bases removed from V and 6 bases from J, the gap between germline ends came to 7 bases. The CDR3 sequence is 13 residues long. Germline assignment: CDR1 MNHEY and CDR2 SMNVEV (reference sequence). In DNA form, the CDR3 reads TGTGCCAGCAGTTTAGTCTTACCCGGGGAGCTGTTTTTT. Amino acid sequence: CASSLVLPGELFF.

The V call is TRBV6-1, the J call TRBJ1-6, with a possible D match to TRBD1 (6 bases). V was trimmed by 3 bases and J by 0 bases, leaving 18 bases between them. Germline loops: CDR1 MNHNS, CDR2 SASEGT. The CDR3 runs 19 residues. DNA for the CDR3: TGTGCCAGCAGTGAGTTAGGACAGATTACAAGCTCCTATAATTCACCCCTCCACTTT. Its protein product is CASSELGQITSSYNSPLHF.

This rearrangement joins TRBV5-1 to TRBJ2-3, with TRBD1 identical over 7 bases. In germline, CDR1 is SGHRS, CDR2 YFSETQ. The CDR3 is 14 residues long. J lost 0 bases, V lost 4 bases, and 2 bases had no gene match. The CDR3 DNA sequence: TGCGCCAGCAGCATGACAGGGAGCACAGATACGCAGTATTTT. This gives the protein CASSMTGSTDTQYF.

This clonotype was found many times. The CDR3 is CASSPRGEGETQYF. The DNA of the CDR3 is TGTGCCAGCAGTCCCCGAGGAGAAGGGGAGACCCAGTACTTC. The genes are TRBV6-1 and TRBJ2-5; D ambiguous. Germline V gives CDR1 MNHNS, CDR2 SASEGT. Trimming cost V 5 bases and J 5 bases, with 15 bases left between them. The CDR3 consists of 14 residues.

Many counts were recorded for this clonotype. The chain joins TRBV2 to TRBJ1-1; D perhaps matches TRBD1 (5 bases). V lost 9 bases and J lost 4, with 15 bases in between. The CDR3 spans 13 residues. The germline V gene has CDR1 SNHLY and CDR2 FYNNEI. Here the CDR3 DNA reads TGTGCCAGTACCGCCCGAGGGGTCACTGAAGCTTTCTTT. Protein product: CASTARGVTEAFF.

This clonotype was detected ten times or more. This chain joins TRBV28 and TRBJ1-2, with D unresolved. V lost 7 bases and J 4 bases, leaving 10 bases between the germline ends. Germline CDR1 MDHEN, CDR2 SYDVKM. The CDR3 spans 12 residues. CDR3 residues: CASKRSSYGYTF. In nucleotides, the CDR3 is TGTGCCAGCAAACGGTCCAGCTATGGCTACACCTTC.

This clonotype has at least ten counts. The V call is TRBV3-1, the J call TRBJ2-7; D might be TRBD1 or TRBD2, each matching 5 bases. Trimming took off 0 bases at V and 3 bases at J, with 9 bases between the two ends. Germline values: CDR1 LGHDT, CDR2 YNNKEL (reference sequence). This CDR3 is built from 14 residues. The CDR3 is CASSQDTGGYEQYF. The CDR3 DNA reads as TGTGCCAGCAGCCAAGACACAGGAGGCTACGAGCAGTACTTC.

Details on this clonotype: A much larger clone differs by one base, so this may be a read error. This chain connects TRBV6-1 to TRBJ1-1; 9 bases align to TRBD1. This CDR3 region has 17 residues. Germline lookup yields CDR1 MNHNS and CDR2 SASEGT. V shed 6 bases and J 5 bases; nucleotides not matched to a gene: 16. Here the CDR3 reads CASSHRTGGSRKTEAFF. In DNA form, the CDR3 reads TGTGCCAGCAGCCATAGAACAGGGGGCTCGAGGAAGACTGAAGCTTTCTTT.

This chain connects TRBV2 to TRBJ2-4; TRBD1 or TRBD2 may be the D gene (5 bases each). The CDR3 spans 13 residues. Trimming took off 6 bases at V and 9 bases at J, with 15 bases between the two ends. In germline, CDR1 is SNHLY, CDR2 FYNNEI. CDR3 in DNA: TGTGCCAGCAGCGGGACCCCAGAGGGCATTCAGTACTTC. Its protein product is CASSGTPEGIQYF.

This clonotype was recorded a few times. The rearrangement uses TRBV28 and TRBJ1-5, with D tentatively TRBD1 (6 bases). The germline V gene encodes CDR1 MDHEN and CDR2 SYDVKM. V lost 4 bases and J lost 7, with 14 bases in between. This CDR3 contains 14 residues. This CDR3 reads CASSSRGKSQPQHF. CDR3 nucleotide sequence: TGTGCCAGCAGTTCCAGGGGTAAAAGCCAGCCCCAGCATTTT.

This clonotype was seen at least ten times. This chain links TRBV30 with TRBJ1-1; D is unclear. The germline V and J ends were trimmed by 4 bases and 2 bases, with 5 bases remaining between them. The CDR3 covers 11 residues. From germline, CDR1 is GTSNPN and CDR2 SVGIG (reference sequence). This CDR3 reads CAWNVNTEAFF. In DNA form, the CDR3 reads TGTGCCTGGAACGTTAACACTGAAGCTTTCTTT.